The 10 T cell receptor beta chains presented below share a single source sample, sequenced in a study of T cell responses to AZD1222 COVID-19 vaccine. Profiling relied on immunoSEQ multiplex PCR, and the TCRdb table lists in-frame clones only, not all of them. The table has roughly 120,000 clones, approximately 88% seen once. The specimen was peripheral blood, collected on day 0 of AZD1222 vaccination. The source of these receptors is an adult in good health.

This clone was picked up a small number of times. The genes are TRBV14 and TRBJ1-2; the D gene is possibly TRBD1 (6 bases). The CDR3 is 15 amino acids. Germline-derived CDR1 and CDR2 are SGHDN and FVKESK. Between the trimmed V and J ends, which lost 1 base and 0 bases, there was a span of 9 bases. CDR3 nucleotides: TGTGCCAGCAGCCAAGTAAAGGGGGCTAACTATGGCTACACCTTC. Residues: CASSQVKGANYGYTF.

J is TRBJ2-1 and V is TRBV7-9, with D tentatively TRBD2 (6 bases). V was clipped by 5 bases and J by 4 bases, with 12 bases between them. CDR1 SEHNR and CDR2 FQNEAQ come from the germline V gene (reference sequence). This CDR3 has 14 amino acids. The CDR3 protein is CASSLSGTYNEQFF. CDR3 sequence (DNA): TGTGCCAGCAGCCTTAGCGGAACATACAATGAGCAGTTCTTC.

This chain connects TRBV7-2 to TRBJ2-1; D possibly corresponds to TRBD2 (5 bases). CDR1 and CDR2 (germline): SGHTA, FQGNSA. Trimming removed 2 bases from V and 9 bases from J, with 11 bases in between. This CDR3 contains 13 residues. The DNA for the CDR3 is TGTGCCAGCAGCTTACGAGGGAGCGGTGAGCAGTTCTTC. Translation gives CASSLRGSGEQFF.

This rearrangement joins TRBV19 to TRBJ1-1, with 8 bases matching TRBD1. V was clipped by 5 bases and J by 5 bases; unmatched bases: 7. CDR3 length: 14 amino acids. Germline CDR1 reads LNHDA; CDR2 reads SQIVND (reference sequence). In DNA, the CDR3 is TGTGCCAGTAGTCTTCGACAGGGGAGGACTGAAGCTTTCTTT. Protein product: CASSLRQGRTEAFF.

The chain combines TRBV24-1 with TRBJ1-4; 9 bases are a match to TRBD1. CDR1 and CDR2 (germline): KGHDR, SFDVKD. After removal of 6 bases from V and 5 bases from J, the junction contained 3 bases not matched to a gene. CDR3 length: 14 residues. CDR3 sequence reads: CATSTGQGNEKLFF. The CDR3 region has the DNA TGTGCCACCAGTACAGGACAGGGGAATGAAAAACTGTTTTTT.

V and J are TRBV15 and TRBJ2-7; 8 positions agree with TRBD1. Trimming removed 0 bases from V and 10 bases from J; junction bases left unmatched: 5. The CDR3 runs 13 residues. Germline-derived CDR1 and CDR2 are LNHNV and YYDKDF (reference sequence). CDR3 residues: CATSRDRDRFQYF. CDR3 coding DNA: TGTGCCACCAGCAGAGATCGGGACAGGTTCCAGTACTTC.

V usage is TRBV12-3 or TRBV12-4 and J usage is TRBJ1-5; 7 bases are shared with TRBD1. The CDR3 totals 13 residues. J gave up 4 bases and V 6 bases, and 3 bases lay outside the gene matches. The chain's CDR3 is CASSGQENQPQHF. In DNA form, the CDR3 reads TGTGCCAGCAGCGGACAGGAGAATCAGCCCCAGCATTTT.

The rearrangement links TRBV29-1 to TRBJ1-2, with D hard to call. Germline-derived CDR1 and CDR2 are SQVTM and ANQGSEA. The CDR3 sequence is 14 residues long. With 7 bases removed from V and 8 bases from J, the gap between germline ends came to 23 bases. The CDR3 sequence: CSASTTVNREGYTF. The CDR3 coding sequence is TGCAGCGCCTCTACGACCGTAAATCGGGAGGGCTACACCTTC. Combining the CDR3 with reference TRBV29-1 and TRBJ1-2 gives the whole variable domain SAVISQKPSRDICQRGTSLTIQCQVDSQVTMMFWYRQQPGQSLTLIATANQGSEATYESGFVIDKFPISRPNLTFSTLTVSNMSPEDSSIYLCSASTTVNREGYTFGSGTRLTVV.

V gene TRBV2 combines with J gene TRBJ2-7, with TRBD1 matching over 7 bases. The length of the CDR3 is 13 residues. Germline trimming cut 5 bases from V and 4 bases from J; bases unmatched to any gene: 5. CDR1 SNHLY and CDR2 FYNNEI come from the germline V gene. CDR3 in DNA: TGTGCCAGCAGTTTAGGGACAGTTTACGAGCAGTACTTC. Encoded protein: CASSLGTVYEQYF.

The chain employs TRBV5-6 and TRBJ1-5, with TRBD1 matching over 9 bases. Unmatched junction bases numbered 6, after V lost 4 bases and J lost 4 bases. The CDR3 has 15 residues. CDR1 is SGHDT, CDR2 YYEEEE, per germline. CDR3 residues: CASSHSGTGNQPQHF. The DNA for the CDR3 is TGTGCCAGCAGCCACTCCGGGACAGGGAATCAGCCCCAGCATTTT. Combining the CDR3 with reference TRBV5-6 and TRBJ1-5 gives the whole variable domain DAGVTQSPTHLIKTRGQQVTLRCSPKSGHDTVSWYQQALGQGPQFIFQYYEEEERQRGNFPDRFSGHQFPNYSSELNVNALLLGDSALYLCASSHSGTGNQPQHFGDGTRLSIL.